This T cell receptor beta chain was found in a study of beta chain features in type 1 diabetes. Study-wide points: Within patients, naive, central memory and Treg TCRB repertoires seemed more similar than within healthy donors.

The V and J ends lost 2 bases and 3 bases, in that order; junction bases with no gene match: 2. Germline V CDR1 and CDR2: SGHRS, YFSETQ. The CDR3 covers 14 residues. This clone appeared a few times. The target antigen is unknown. Expressed TCRB transcripts got sequenced, as all isolated RNA was reverse transcribed. Profiling relied on immunoSEQ multiplex PCR, and the TCRdb table lists in-frame clones only, not all of them. The repertoire includes fewer than 900,000 clones, about a sixth of them detected once, and 0.023% sits in the top ten. This chain joins TRBV5-1 and TRBJ2-7, with 10 bases identical to TRBD1. Material: naive CD4+ T cells from blood. This TCR derives from a woman between 18 and 29 years old in good health. The CDR3 reads CASSFRDRGYEQYF. The CDR3, as DNA: TGCGCCAGCAGCTTCCGGGACAGGGGCTACGAGCAGTACTTC.